These 22 T cell receptor beta chains were sequenced from one sample in a study of T cell clonality in common variable immunodeficiency. Produced via immunoSEQ multiplex PCR; TCRdb's table is partial and in-frame only. The sample shows more than 55,000 clones, none of them appearing just once. Sequencing used peripheral blood mononuclear cells. These TCRs come from a person between 18 and 75 years old in good health.

This clone was seen ten or more times. The read ends 3 residues early relative to the CDR3; the germline J gene fills the gap. The V gene is TRBV5-1, the J gene TRBJ2-3; 8 bases line up with TRBD1. The CDR3 is made up of 15 amino acids. The V segment lost 2 bases and the J segment 3 bases; nucleotides outside the gene matches: 5. From germline, CDR1 is SGHRS and CDR2 YFSETQ. Here the CDR3 reads CASSLPTGDTDTQYF. Incomplete CDR3 DNA: TGCGCCAGCAGCTTACCGACAGGGGATACAGATACG.

Ten or more counts support this clone. The observed sequence ends 3 residues before the CDR3 terminus, with the missing tail filled in from the germline J gene. The V and J genes are TRBV5-6 and TRBJ2-3; 7 nucleotides agree with TRBD1. CDR3 size: 13 residues. CDR1 SGHDT and CDR2 YYEEEE come from the germline V gene. Unmatched junction bases numbered 5, after V lost 5 bases and J lost 5 bases. Here the CDR3 reads CASSSSGGDTQYF. The CDR3 DNA, read in part, is TGTGCCAGCAGTTCCTCAGGGGGAGATACG.

This clone was observed at least ten times. A read error may produce the germline difference seen at one junction end. The read comes to an end 3 residues before the CDR3 does, leaving the germline J gene to fill in the end. V is TRBV4-2 and J is TRBJ2-7; D possibly corresponds to TRBD2 (6 bases). The CDR3 consists of 14 residues. Germline V gene sequence: CDR1 LGHNA, CDR2 YNFKEQ. This CDR3 reads CASSPGSGGYEQYF. The CDR3 DNA, read in part, is TGCGCCAGCAGCCCCGGAAGTGGGGGGTACGAG.

This clone was counted many times. The CDR3 extends 3 residues past the end of the read, so its final part is completed from the germline J gene. The V and J genes are TRBV20-1 and TRBJ2-2; TRBD1 aligns across 7 bases. Germline loops: CDR1 DFQATT, CDR2 SNEGSKA (reference sequence). The CDR3 is 15 residues long. The junction had 11 bases not matched to a gene; V was cut back by 6 bases and J by 4 bases. Incomplete CDR3 DNA: TGCAGTGCAGACAGGACAGGAACATCCACCGGGGAG. Translated, it gives CSADRTGTSTGE. The whole CDR3 region reads CSADRTGTSTGELFF.

This clone was counted many times. From the germline J gene comes the end of the CDR3, since the read stops 3 residues before it. V usage is TRBV19 and J usage is TRBJ1-5; tentative D call: TRBD1 (5 bases). CDR1 LNHDA and CDR2 SQIVND come from the germline V gene (reference sequence). V dropped 1 base and J dropped 1 base, with 8 bases sitting between them. This CDR3 is 15 amino acids long. The CDR3 loop reads CASSIGGVSNQPQHF. The CDR3 bases that were read are TGTGCCAGTAGTATAGGGGGGGTGAGCAATCAGCCC. The full variable domain, with the rest looked up from reference TRBV19 and TRBJ1-5, is DGGITQSPKYLFRKEGQNVTLSCEQNLNHDAMYWYRQDPGQGLRLIYYSQIVNDFQKGDIAEGYSVSREKKESFPLTVTSAQKNPTAFYLCASSIGGVSNQPQHFGDGTRLSIL.

This clone was counted many times. The read is 3 residues too short to cover the CDR3 end, so that end is filled in from the germline J gene. V gene TRBV2 combines with J gene TRBJ2-1, with 7 bases matching TRBD2. The CDR3 contains 16 residues. Trimming at V came to 3 bases and at J to 4 bases, leaving 9 bases not matched to a gene. Germline V gene sequence: CDR1 SNHLY, CDR2 FYNNEI. CDR3 residues: CASSEGRLAEYNEQFF. The CDR3 DNA, read in part, is TGTGCCAGCAGTGAGGGGAGGCTAGCGGAGTACAATGAG.

This clone was counted many times. The missing CDR3 end, 3 residues past where the read stops, is filled in from the germline J gene. The rearrangement uses TRBV5-5 and TRBJ1-2; D ambiguous. Trimming took 4 bases from V and 5 from J, leaving 9 bases between them. The germline V gene encodes CDR1 SGHKS and CDR2 YYEKEE (reference sequence). CDR3 length equals 12 residues. CDR3 DNA (partial): TGTGCCAGCAGCCTAGGTGGATATGGC. Translating it yields CASSLGGYG. The full CDR3 is CASSLGGYGYTF.

Many counts were recorded for this clone. The CDR3 end falls 3 residues outside the read, so it is completed with the germline J gene. This chain connects TRBV14 to TRBJ2-5; no clear D gene. Per germline, CDR1 SGHDN and CDR2 FVKESK. Trimming took 0 bases from V and 2 from J, leaving 7 bases between them. The CDR3 is 14 residues long. The sequenced CDR3 bases are TGTGCCAGCAGCCAAGATAACAGTCAAGAGACC. This sequence encodes CASSQDNSQET. The whole CDR3 region reads CASSQDNSQETQYF.

This clone has a count of ten or more. The read is 3 residues too short to cover the CDR3 end, so that end is filled in from the germline J gene. This chain joins TRBV20-1 and TRBJ2-1; 13 bases agree with TRBD2. This CDR3 region has 16 residues. With 2 bases clipped from V and 4 bases from J, the junction kept 5 bases outside the gene matches. Germline lookup yields CDR1 DFQATT and CDR2 SNEGSKA (reference sequence). CDR3: CSARPRGLAGYNEQFF. The sequenced part of the CDR3 DNA is TGCAGTGCTAGACCCCGGGGACTAGCGGGGTACAATGAG.

The CDR3 is CSARVTVLYNSPLHF. The part of the CDR3 DNA that was read is TGCAGTGCTAGAGTCACGGTTCTTTATAATTCACCC. This chain links TRBV20-1 with TRBJ1-6; D is uncertain. The read halts 3 residues ahead of the CDR3 end, with the missing end drawn from the germline J gene. Germline CDR1 and CDR2: DFQATT and SNEGSKA (reference sequence). The CDR3 runs 15 residues. V was cut by 1 base and J by 4 bases, with 11 bases left in between.

This clone was seen a few times. The CDR3 end is not reached by the read, which stops 3 residues before it; the germline J gene fills it in. The chain combines TRBV11-2 with TRBJ2-7; D is perhaps TRBD1 (6 bases). In germline, CDR1 is SGHAT, CDR2 FQNNGV. The CDR3 covers 15 residues. V shed 0 bases and J shed 2 bases, with 11 bases lying between them. The CDR3 reads CASSLDWGTPYEQYF. The CDR3 bases that were read are TGTGCCAGCAGCTTAGATTGGGGGACACCCTACGAG.

This clone was counted many times. The DNA read from the CDR3 is TGCAGTGCTAGGTCAATCAGGTCAATGGCAGATACG. Translation gives CSARSIRSMADT. The full CDR3 is CSARSIRSMADTQYF. J is TRBJ2-3 and V is TRBV20-1, with unresolved D. From the germline J gene comes the end of the CDR3, since the read stops 3 residues before it. The length of the CDR3 is 15 residues. Germline values: CDR1 DFQATT, CDR2 SNEGSKA (reference sequence). Trimming cost V 3 bases and J 4 bases, with 17 bases left between them.

There are many counts of this clone. The read falls 3 residues short of the CDR3 end, and the missing part is taken from the germline J gene. The chain uses TRBV5-1 and TRBJ2-3; TRBD2 aligns across 8 bases. This CDR3 spans 13 amino acids. V gave up 0 bases and J gave up 8 bases; unmatched junction bases: 2. The germline V gene encodes CDR1 SGHRS and CDR2 YFSETQ. CDR3 protein: CASSLAGGGTQYF. The CDR3 DNA, read in part, is TGCGCCAGCAGCTTGGCCGGGGGGGGTACG.

Of note for this clone: One base away lies a much larger clone, so this may be a sequencing read error. CDR3 bases read: TGCGCCAGCATCCCTTACGGGACAGGGTCATACGAG. It specifies CASIPYGTGSYE. The entire CDR3 protein is CASIPYGTGSYEQYF. The chain has TRBV5-1 and TRBJ2-7; 9 positions agree with TRBD1. The CDR3 end lies 3 residues beyond the end of the read and is filled in from the germline J gene. V lost 6 bases and J lost 4; bases outside the gene matches: 11. This CDR3 spans 15 amino acids. Germline CDR1 is SGHRS and CDR2 is YFSETQ. Supplemented by reference TRBV5-1 and TRBJ2-7, the full variable domain reads KAGVTQTPRYLIKTRGQQVTLSCSPISGHRSVSWYQQTPGQGLQFLFEYFSETQRNKGNFPGRFSGRQFSNSRSEMNVSTLELGDSALYLCASIPYGTGSYEQYFGPGTRLTVT.

This clone was found many times. The read ends 3 residues before the CDR3 terminus; that terminus is restored from the germline J gene. The J gene is TRBJ2-3, the V gene TRBV12-3 or TRBV12-4, with a tentative D call TRBD1 (7 bases). The CDR3 is made up of 16 amino acids. V lost 7 bases, J lost 0 bases, and 17 bases lay in between. The DNA read from the CDR3 is TGTGCCAGCACCCCAGGGGGGCCCCTGAGCACAGATACG. This codes for CASTPGGPLSTDT. The entire CDR3 reads CASTPGGPLSTDTQYF.

This clone was counted ten times or more. CDR3 amino acids: CASRVPGQGSPEAFF. CDR3 bases read: TGTGCCAGCAGAGTACCGGGACAGGGGAGTCCTGAA. The V call is TRBV12-3 or TRBV12-4, the J call TRBJ1-1; 10 bases map to TRBD1. Coverage ceases 3 residues before the CDR3 finishes, and the germline J gene fills in the end. The CDR3 is 15 residues long. Germline trimming cut 6 bases from V and 6 bases from J; bases unmatched to any gene: 10.

In its sample, this clone was seen many times. The read terminates 3 residues before the CDR3 end, so the remaining end is supplied by the germline J gene. The chain uses TRBV7-2 and TRBJ2-3; D might be TRBD1 (5 bases). The length of the CDR3 is 15 residues. The germline CDR1 and CDR2 sequences are SGHTA and FQGNSA. Trimming left V 3 bases short and J 0 bases short, with 10 bases between. CDR3 sequence: CASSLLTASTDTQYF. The sequenced part of the CDR3 DNA is TGTGCCAGCAGCTTGTTGACAGCTAGCACAGATACG.

This clone was detected ten times or more. Read sequence stops 3 residues before the CDR3 end, and the germline J gene provides the missing end. This rearrangement joins TRBV4-1 to TRBJ2-1; 10 nucleotides align to TRBD1. This CDR3 region has 15 residues. The germline V gene has CDR1 MGHRA and CDR2 YSYEKL. V was pared by 1 base and J by 8 bases, with 5 bases of the junction left unmatched. The sequenced part of the CDR3 DNA is TGCGCCAGCAGCCAAGCGGGGACAGGGGACTATGAG. Amino acid sequence: CASSQAGTGDYE. The whole CDR3 sequence is CASSQAGTGDYEQFF.

This clone was observed at least ten times. The read is 3 residues too short to cover the CDR3 end, so that end is filled in from the germline J gene. This chain links TRBV20-1 with TRBJ2-3; 10 bases line up with TRBD2. CDR1 is DFQATT, CDR2 SNEGSKA, per germline (reference sequence). This CDR3 has 16 residues. V trimming: 0 bases; J trimming: 3 bases; junction bases outside the gene matches: 6. The CDR3: CSARDLTSGETDTQYF. Partial CDR3 DNA: TGCAGTGCTAGAGACCTTACTAGCGGGGAAACAGATACG.

This clone occurred many times. The sequenced fragment ends 3 residues before the CDR3 boundary, so the rest is inferred from the germline J gene. This rearrangement joins TRBV7-3 to TRBJ1-6; D gene ambiguous. Germline CDR1 SGHTA, CDR2 FQGTGA. Trimming pared 5 bases from V and 7 bases from J, leaving 9 bases between. The CDR3 has 13 residues. Here the CDR3 reads CASSLSGNSPLHF. CDR3 DNA (partial): TGTGCCAGCAGCCTCTCGGGGAATTCACCC.

This clone came up a few times. The read terminates 3 residues before the CDR3 end, so the remaining end is supplied by the germline J gene. The V call is TRBV20-1, the J call TRBJ2-7; 10 bases agree with TRBD2. There are 12 residues in the CDR3. Trimming at V came to 6 bases and at J to 3 bases, leaving 2 bases not matched to a gene. Germline V CDR1 and CDR2: DFQATT, SNEGSKA (reference sequence). Incomplete CDR3 DNA: TGCAGTGCCCGACTAGCGGGCTACGAG. Amino acid sequence: CSARLAGYE. The whole CDR3 is CSARLAGYEQYF.

This clone was seen many times. The read comes to an end 3 residues before the CDR3 does, leaving the germline J gene to fill in the end. The V gene is TRBV28, the J gene TRBJ2-7; 10 bases align to TRBD2. The germline CDR1 and CDR2 sequences are MDHEN and SYDVKM. J was trimmed by 6 bases and V by 4 bases; bases with no gene match: 6. The CDR3 extends over 14 amino acids. The sequenced CDR3 bases are TGTGCCAGCAGTTCTAGCGGGAGTAATTCCGAG. This gives the protein CASSSSGSNSE. In full, the CDR3 reads CASSSSGSNSEQYF.